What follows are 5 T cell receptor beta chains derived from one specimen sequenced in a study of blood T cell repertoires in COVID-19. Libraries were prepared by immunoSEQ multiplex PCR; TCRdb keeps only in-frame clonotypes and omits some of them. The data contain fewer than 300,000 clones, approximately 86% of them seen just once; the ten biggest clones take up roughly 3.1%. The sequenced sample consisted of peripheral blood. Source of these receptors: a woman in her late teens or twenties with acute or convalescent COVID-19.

CDR3 DNA sequence: TGTGCCAGCAGACAGGACAGCTATGGCTACACCTTC. Amino acid sequence: CASRQDSYGYTF. The J gene is TRBJ1-2, the V gene TRBV12-3 or TRBV12-4; tentatively, D is TRBD1 (6 bases). Trimming stripped 6 bases from V and 4 bases from J, with 9 bases between. CDR3 length: 12 amino acids.

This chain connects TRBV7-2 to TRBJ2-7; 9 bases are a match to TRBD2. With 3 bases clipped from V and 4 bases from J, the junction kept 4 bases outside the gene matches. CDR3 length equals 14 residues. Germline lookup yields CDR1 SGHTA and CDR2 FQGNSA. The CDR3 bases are TGTGCCAGCAGCTTCATAGCGGGAGTTTACGAGCAGTACTTC. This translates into CASSFIAGVYEQYF.

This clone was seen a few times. The CDR3 sequence: CASRDKNGGELFF. DNA of the CDR3: TGTGCCAGCCGGGACAAGAATGGAGGGGAGCTGTTTTTT. The gene calls are TRBV5-4 and TRBJ2-2, with a possible D match to TRBD1 (6 bases). V lost 7 bases to trimming and J lost 8 bases, with 15 bases between them. CDR1 is SGHNT and CDR2 is YYREEE in the germline V gene (reference sequence). CDR3 length: 13 amino acids.

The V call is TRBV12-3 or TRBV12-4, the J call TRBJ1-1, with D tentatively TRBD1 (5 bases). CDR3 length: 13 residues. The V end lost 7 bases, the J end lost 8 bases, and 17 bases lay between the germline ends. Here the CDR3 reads CASTLVGGREAFF. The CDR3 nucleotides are TGTGCCAGCACCCTAGTGGGGGGAAGAGAAGCTTTCTTT.

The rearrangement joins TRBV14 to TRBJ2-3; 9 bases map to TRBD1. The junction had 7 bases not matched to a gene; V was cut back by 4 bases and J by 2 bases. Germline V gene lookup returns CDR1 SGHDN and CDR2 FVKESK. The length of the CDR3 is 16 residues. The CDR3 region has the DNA TGTGCCAGCAGCCCGTTGACAGGGGGAACCACAGATACGCAGTATTTT. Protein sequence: CASSPLTGGTTDTQYF.